The rows below give T cell receptor beta chains drawn from one sample of a study of blood T cell repertoires in COVID-19. Clones were read by immunoSEQ multiplex PCR, and TCRdb kept only the in-frame ones, dropping some. The top ten hold about 9.8% of the sample, which has about 210,000 clones, 65% to 90% seen once. Material for sequencing was PBMCs or T cells enriched from blood (not recorded which). Receptor source: a woman aged 45-60 years with acute COVID-19. Each CDR3 is given with its conserved first and last residue. Expanded clones are given a class, and other clones once, few, many or no size at all.

- | TRBV7-3 | CASSFSQGGYNEQFF
- | TRBV4-3 | CASSLHQDQPQHF
- | TRBV6-5 | CASSYAGIGEKLFF
- | TRBV27 | CASSLSKTGVTGELFF
- | TRBV5-5 | CASSGTHFSYNEQFF
- | TRBV6-5 | CATRQGFSTDTQYF
- | TRBV7-9 | CASSQGVAGAGRAFF
many | TRBV7-9 | CASSLRGGGTGGGLQYF
- | TRBV30 | CAWSTGNSNQPQHF
- | TRBV3-1/TRBV3-2 | CASSLLVGEQFF
- | TRBV4-3 | CASSQLTGSGIEKLFF
- | TRBV9 | CASSMGLAGPGELFF
- | TRBV7-2 | CASSADRGPDNEQFF
- | TRBV6-4 | CASSDARAGEQFF
- | TRBV6-2/TRBV6-3 | CASSHPGLAGGRETQYF
- | TRBV18 | CASSPGQDSQPQHF
- | TRBV24-1 | CATSDPMETQYF
- | TRBV18 | CASSPGIQGNQPQHF
- | TRBV2 | CASSEVVAGGRLNEQFF
- | TRBV6-2/TRBV6-3 | CASSSGSIISQYF
- | TRBV28 | CASSQQPIQETQYF
- | TRBV2 | CASKGQGFGELFF
- | TRBV9 | CASTTESTDTQYF
- | TRBV24-1 | CATSDLRGLGSNEQFF
once | TRBV7-9 | CASSSQGAISGNTIYF
few | TRBV28 | CASTPFRQGAKETQYF
- | TRBV10-1 | CASSPDSGELFF
- | TRBV19 | CASRSGVRTEAFF
once | TRBV7-3 | CASSLEGVSNEQFF
- | TRBV7-2 | CASSLGLGSLGETQYF
- | TRBV7-9 | CASSSDRGLREQYF
- | TRBV29-1 | CSVDEGSGADGYTF
- | TRBV3-1/TRBV3-2 | CASSQDSGGSDGYTF
- | TRBV18 | CASSSTGFGIQPQHF
once | TRBV5-6 | CASSPRPGQRVLNTEAFF
- | TRBV11-3 | CASSLGGPTGDGLYGYTF
- | TRBV5-1 | CASSLIVLGETQYF
- | TRBV7-2 | CASSSRTGEEKLFF
- | TRBV9 | CASSVAGAAGVSNEQFF
- | TRBV7-2 | CASSRDLTDTQYF
once | TRBV10-3 | CAISQKDTQYF
- | TRBV27 | CASKQGAGANVLTF
- | TRBV28 | CAIRMDRRTGYTF
- | TRBV11-2 | CASSLAGTGAYEQYF
- | TRBV20-1 | CSASGGQQFF
- | TRBV27 | CASSPSGTPNYGYTF
- | TRBV27 | CASSLSWRGGYEQYF
- | TRBV5-5 | CASSLSWQTNEKLFF
- | TRBV6-1 | CASSDPGNEQYF
- | TRBV3-1/TRBV3-2 | CASSRGLAGSNEQFF
- | TRBV10-3 | CAISETGLNTEAFF
- | TRBV10-3 | CAISDLQGNQPQHF
- | TRBV7-2 | CASSLIPGDQPQHF
- | TRBV6-5 | CASTGGLNSPLHF
many | TRBV30 | CAWSVLRGGYTF
- | TRBV28 | CATFDRGNPWPQHF
- | TRBV7-3 | CASSADPASGLTDTQYF
few | TRBV29-1 | CSVETGGYYGYTF